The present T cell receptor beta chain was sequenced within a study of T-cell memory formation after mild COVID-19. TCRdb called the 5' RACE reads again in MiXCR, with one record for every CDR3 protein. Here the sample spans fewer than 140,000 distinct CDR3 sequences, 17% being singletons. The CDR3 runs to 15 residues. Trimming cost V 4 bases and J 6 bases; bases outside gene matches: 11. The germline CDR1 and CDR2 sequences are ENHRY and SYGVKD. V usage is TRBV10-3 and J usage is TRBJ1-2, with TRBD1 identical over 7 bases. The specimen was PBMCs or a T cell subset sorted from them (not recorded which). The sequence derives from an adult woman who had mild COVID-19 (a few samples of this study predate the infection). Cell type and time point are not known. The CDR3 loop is CAISVLRQGDDGYTF. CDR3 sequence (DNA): TGTGCCATCAGTGTCCTACGACAGGGAGATGATGGCTACACCTTC.